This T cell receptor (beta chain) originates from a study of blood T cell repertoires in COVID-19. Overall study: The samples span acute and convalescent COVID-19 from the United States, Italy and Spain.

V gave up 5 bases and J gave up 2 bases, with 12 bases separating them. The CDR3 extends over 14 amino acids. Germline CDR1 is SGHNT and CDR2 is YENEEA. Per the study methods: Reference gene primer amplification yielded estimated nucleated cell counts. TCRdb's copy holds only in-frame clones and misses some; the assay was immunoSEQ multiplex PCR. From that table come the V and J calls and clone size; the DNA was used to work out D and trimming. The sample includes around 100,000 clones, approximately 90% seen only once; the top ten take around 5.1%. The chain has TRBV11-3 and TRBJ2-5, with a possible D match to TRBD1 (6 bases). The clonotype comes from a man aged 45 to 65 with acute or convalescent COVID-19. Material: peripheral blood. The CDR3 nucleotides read TGTGCCAGCAGCCAAAGGACAGCTCAAGAGACCCAGTACTTC. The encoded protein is CASSQRTAQETQYF.